The 20 T cell receptor beta chains below were found in one sample sequenced in a study of T cell responses to AZD1222 COVID-19 vaccine. TCRdb's table, derived via immunoSEQ multiplex PCR, lists solely in-frame clones and lacks some. The sample includes some 150,000 clones, about 92% seen only once; the top ten take 3.5% to 4.5%. Source: peripheral blood, taken on day 0 of AZD1222 vaccination. The receptors were gathered from an adult in good health.

This clone was found once. CDR3 sequence (DNA): TGCAGCGTTGCAGGGGCACTTAACTATGGCTACACCTTC. It is translated as CSVAGALNYGYTF. V is TRBV29-1 and J is TRBJ1-2, with a weak D call TRBD1 (6 bases). This CDR3 has 13 residues. V lost 4 bases and J 1 base, leaving 10 bases between the germline ends. Germline-derived CDR1 and CDR2 are SQVTM and ANQGSEA.

The CDR3 spells CASSQGHGTKNIQYF. CDR3 nucleotides: TGTGCCAGCAGCCAGGGCCACGGTACCAAAAACATTCAGTACTTC. The chain combines TRBV4-2 with TRBJ2-4; D is ambiguous. The CDR3 runs to 15 residues. Germline values: CDR1 LGHNA, CDR2 YNFKEQ. V was pared by 3 bases and J by 2 bases, with 11 bases between.

The chain carries TRBV7-9 and TRBJ2-7, with 7 bases that match TRBD2. Germline V lookup: CDR1 SEHNR, CDR2 FQNEAQ (reference sequence). V was pared by 5 bases and J by 6 bases, with 7 bases of the junction left unmatched. The CDR3 length is 13 residues. The CDR3 region is CASSTELAREQYF. The CDR3 DNA reads as TGTGCCAGCAGCACGGAACTAGCGCGCGAGCAGTACTTC. The full variable domain, rest sourced from reference TRBV7-9 and TRBJ2-7, is DTGVSQNPRHKITKRGQNVTFRCDPISEHNRLYWYRQTLGQGPEFLTYFQNEAQLEKSRLLSDRFSAERPKGSFSTLEIQRTEQGDSAMYLCASSTELAREQYFGPGTRLTVT.

CDR3 amino acids: CASSPTGPANYGYTF. The CDR3 nucleotides read TGTGCCAGCTCACCAACAGGACCGGCTAACTATGGCTACACCTTC. The chain links TRBV18 to TRBJ1-2, with D possibly matching TRBD1 (5 bases). CDR1 is KGHSH, CDR2 LQKENI, per germline. The V end lost 2 bases, the J end lost 0 bases, and 10 bases lay between the germline ends. The CDR3 totals 15 residues.

V usage is TRBV12-5 and J usage is TRBJ2-7; TRBD1 aligns across 7 bases. Trimming removed 0 bases from V and 5 bases from J; junction bases left unmatched: 7. CDR3 length equals 15 residues. CDR1 is LGHNT and CDR2 is FRNRAP in the germline V gene. Here the CDR3 DNA reads TGTGCTAGTGGTTTGGTCTTCCGGGACAGACACGAGCAGTACTTC. Its protein is CASGLVFRDRHEQYF. The whole variable domain, remainder taken from reference TRBV12-5 and TRBJ2-7, is DARVTQTPRHKVTEMGQEVTMRCQPILGHNTVFWYRQTMMQGLELLAYFRNRAPLDDSGMPKDRFSAEMPDATLATLKIQPSEPRDSAVYFCASGLVFRDRHEQYFGPGTRLTVT.

The chain employs TRBV12-5 and TRBJ2-1; 8 bases fit TRBD2. V lost 4 bases to trimming and J lost 2 bases; unmatched junction nucleotides: 7. This CDR3 has 16 residues. Germline V gene lookup returns CDR1 LGHNT and CDR2 FRNRAP. CDR3 residues: CASGSGLGRAYNEQFF. The CDR3 bases are TGTGCTAGTGGTTCGGGACTCGGGAGGGCCTACAATGAGCAGTTCTTC.

The chain employs TRBV19 and TRBJ1-5; D ambiguous. V shed 6 bases and J shed 5 bases, with 11 bases lying between them. This CDR3 has 13 residues. CDR1 is LNHDA and CDR2 is SQIVND in the germline V gene (reference sequence). CDR3 nucleotide sequence: TGTGCCAGTAGGGGCCAGGCCCATCAGCCCCAGCATTTT. It yields the protein CASRGQAHQPQHF.

The chain employs TRBV19 and TRBJ1-1; no clear D gene. The CDR3 extends over 14 amino acids. The V gene's germline CDR1 is LNHDA and CDR2 SQIVND (reference sequence). The ends were cut back, 4 bases at V and 0 bases at J, with 9 bases in the middle. As DNA, the CDR3 is TGTGCCAGTAGTAGGGAGGAGTTGAACACTGAAGCTTTCTTT. Its translation: CASSREELNTEAFF. Full variable domain (rest looked up from reference TRBV19 and TRBJ1-1): DGGITQSPKYLFRKEGQNVTLSCEQNLNHDAMYWYRQDPGQGLRLIYYSQIVNDFQKGDIAEGYSVSREKKESFPLTVTSAQKNPTAFYLCASSREELNTEAFFGQGTRLTVV.

In its sample, this clone was seen a few times. The chain couples TRBV3-1 (or the pseudogene TRBV3-2) to TRBJ1-2; TRBD1 is a possible D gene (6 bases). Germline loops: CDR1 LGHDT, CDR2 YNNKEL (reference sequence). Trimming removed 0 bases from V and 6 bases from J, with 14 bases in between. This CDR3 is built from 15 residues. CDR3 nucleotides: TGTGCCAGCAGCCAAGATACAACAGGGTCGGATGGCTACACCTTC. Protein: CASSQDTTGSDGYTF.

V gene TRBV11-2 combines with J gene TRBJ2-5; D is uncertain. The CDR3 extends over 14 amino acids. V was trimmed by 1 base and J by 2 bases, leaving 8 bases between them. Looked up from germline, CDR1 is SGHAT and CDR2 is FQNNGV. As DNA, the CDR3 is TGTGCCAGCAGCTTAGGTGTGACTCAAGAGACCCAGTACTTC. Its protein product is CASSLGVTQETQYF.

V usage is TRBV6-2 or TRBV6-3 and J usage is TRBJ1-6; D uncertain. This CDR3 region has 17 residues. Germline V CDR1 and CDR2: MNHEY, SVGEGT. The V end lost 2 bases, the J end lost 0 bases, and 11 bases lay between the germline ends. CDR3 residues: CASSYRARSSYNSPLHF. The CDR3 bases are TGTGCCAGCAGTTACAGAGCCCGGAGCTCCTATAATTCACCCCTCCACTTT.

The rearrangement joins TRBV29-1 to TRBJ1-2; possible D gene TRBD1, 6 bases. The CDR3 covers 12 residues. Germline CDR1 SQVTM, CDR2 ANQGSEA. Trimming removed 8 bases at V and 6 bases at J, with 16 bases between. CDR3 in DNA: TGCAGCCTCATACAGGGAGAGCATGGCTACACCTTC. It is translated as CSLIQGEHGYTF.

The J gene is TRBJ2-3, the V gene TRBV9, with 8 bases matching TRBD1. This CDR3 region has 18 residues. From germline, CDR1 is SGDLS and CDR2 YYNGEE. The V gene end was trimmed by 0 bases and the J gene end by 0 bases; junction bases not matched to a gene: 9. The CDR3 reads CASSVARQGPASTDTQYF. In DNA, the CDR3 is TGTGCCAGCAGCGTAGCCCGACAGGGGCCCGCTAGCACAGATACGCAGTATTTT.

This clone came up once. V is TRBV2 and J is TRBJ1-6; D remains unclear. V lost 7 bases and J lost 6, with 13 bases in between. Germline lookup yields CDR1 SNHLY and CDR2 FYNNEI. The CDR3 contains 14 residues. CDR3 nucleotides: TGTGCCAGCAAGAAGGAGAGTGTTAATTCACCCCTCCACTTT. As protein: CASKKESVNSPLHF.

This clone was recorded once. The chain carries TRBV27 and TRBJ2-1; a possible D gene is TRBD2 (6 bases). Trimming removed 6 bases at V and 5 bases at J, with 23 bases between. Looked up from germline, CDR1 is MNHEY and CDR2 is SMNVEV (reference sequence). The CDR3 has 17 amino acids. The CDR3 DNA reads TGTGCCAGCAGCACGTATTGGTCGGGACTTCTCGACAATGAGCAGTTCTTC. Its protein product is CASSTYWSGLLDNEQFF.

The rearrangement joins TRBV20-1 to TRBJ2-7; 10 bases line up with TRBD2. Per the germline V gene, CDR1 is DFQATT and CDR2 is SNEGSKA (reference sequence). This CDR3 is built from 15 residues. Trimming took 3 bases from V and 1 from J; bases not matched to a gene: 6. The CDR3 DNA sequence: TGCAGTGCTAGTGCGGCTAGCGGGGGATCCTACGAGCAGTACTTC. Its protein product is CSASAASGGSYEQYF.

This chain links TRBV6-5 with TRBJ1-6, with 7 bases identical to TRBD1. Losses at the gene ends were 5 bases for V and 14 bases for J; bases not matched to a gene: 12. Germline CDR1 MNHEY, CDR2 SVGAGI. This CDR3 has 14 residues. The CDR3 spells CASSLTLDRSTLHF. In DNA, the CDR3 is TGTGCCAGCAGTCTTACCCTGGACAGGAGTACCCTCCACTTT.

The J gene is TRBJ2-7, the V gene TRBV18; the match to TRBD2 covers 7 bases. The junction had 3 bases not matched to a gene; V was cut back by 6 bases and J by 1 base. This CDR3 is built from 13 residues. Per the germline V gene, CDR1 is KGHSH and CDR2 is LQKENI. CDR3 DNA: TGTGCCAGCTCTTCACTAGCGTCCTACGAGCAGTACTTC. Translation: CASSSLASYEQYF.

This clone was observed a single time. The V gene is TRBV19, the J gene TRBJ1-5; 7 bases are shared with TRBD1. The trim removed 6 bases at V and 5 bases at J, leaving 13 bases unmatched. Germline V lookup: CDR1 LNHDA, CDR2 SQIVND (reference sequence). The CDR3 is 16 amino acids. The CDR3 DNA reads as TGTGCCAGTAGGGGGACAGTTCTTGGATTGGATCAGCCCCAGCATTTT. The encoded protein is CASRGTVLGLDQPQHF.

This sequence joins TRBV4-1 and TRBJ1-1; TRBD1 might be the D (5 bases). Trimming pared 6 bases from V and 0 bases from J, leaving 11 bases between. Germline V CDR1 and CDR2: MGHRA, YSYEKL. The CDR3 consists of 14 residues. CDR3 sequence (DNA): TGCGCCAGCAGGGATACAGGCATGAACACTGAAGCTTTCTTT. Its translation: CASRDTGMNTEAFF.